This T cell receptor beta chain originates from a study of CD8 T cells in ankylosing spondylitis. The study's findings and limits: As for the disease-linked clones, they showed a CD8+ phenotype and occurred at relatively low frequencies in peripheral blood. About eight highly homologous variants made up a TCR beta motif that seemed to typify ankylosing spondylitis blood.

Quantitative 5'-RACE with molecular barcodes was used to make the TCR beta libraries. Using its own MiXCR run on the 5' RACE reads, TCRdb lists one record per CDR3 protein. In the table there are 200,000 to 300,000 distinct CDR3 sequences, around 7.8% of which are singletons. The CDR3 has 14 amino acids. The V end was cut by 6 bases, the J end by 5 bases, with 16 bases between. This clonotype was recorded at least ten times. What it recognizes is unknown. The sequence came from a male donor with ankylosing spondylitis or in good health (not recorded which). The chain has TRBV12-3 or TRBV12-4 and TRBJ1-1; no definite D call. What was sequenced was blood, either unsorted or a sorted T cell fraction (not recorded which). In DNA, the CDR3 is TGTGCCAGCAGGCATAAAAGGATACTTACTGAAGCTTTCTTT. It codes for CASRHKRILTEAFF.